This T cell receptor beta chain was captured in a study of T cells in Graves' hyperthyroidism and ophthalmopathy. Whole-study findings and limits: Ophthalmopathy stood apart from stable hyperthyroidism in a 13 V-J model. Most thyroid clonotypes expanded above 0.001 appeared in blood too.

Germline-derived CDR1 and CDR2 are LGHNA and YNFKEQ. J lost 1 base, V lost 0 bases, and 3 bases had no gene match. The CDR3 runs 17 residues. Details on this clonotype: What it binds is not known.

It was RNA transcripts that yielded the amplified TCR beta CDR3 regions. HTBI primers were employed in a first-round RT-PCR of the TCR CDR3. TCRdb independently ran MiXCR on the multiplex PCR reads; one entry per CDR3 protein. The table lists about 400,000 distinct CDR3 sequences, about a sixth of them singletons. The rearrangement links TRBV4-2 to TRBJ2-5, with 12 bases that match TRBD2. The sequence derives from a woman between 18 and 29 years old with Graves' hyperthyroidism that later progressed to Graves' ophthalmopathy. Specimen: blood. The CDR3 is CASSQDPSGRAQETQYF. Written as DNA, the CDR3 is TGTGCCAGCAGCCAAGATCCTAGCGGGAGGGCCCAAGAGACCCAGTACTTC.